One T cell receptor beta chain is described in this entry. Its specificity is unknown. This sample is part of a study of cytomegalovirus exposure and HLA in healthy donors. For the study at large: Ancestry clustering placed 81% of under 450 genotyped donors in the Caucasian-associated cluster.

Both 60 Vbeta primers and 13 Jbeta primers went into the PCR. TCRdb's copy holds only in-frame clones and misses some; the assay was immunoSEQ multiplex PCR. This table has 150,000 or so clones, over 75% appearing once. Study-level findings and limits: The authors enumerated some 160 TCR beta chains as linked to cytomegalovirus. Among the sequence variants, a highly shared cluster was likely an artifact of sequencing.

This CDR3 region has 14 residues. The germline gives CDR1 MNHNS, CDR2 SASEGT. V trimming: 5 bases; J trimming: 2 bases; junction bases outside the gene matches: 6. This clonotype originated in a woman aged 40 to 50 in good health and CMV-seropositive. The sequencing input was PBMCs. The rearrangement links TRBV6-1 to TRBJ2-7; 7 bases fit TRBD1. The CDR3 DNA reads TGTGCCAGCAGTCCGACAGGGACGGCCTACGAGCAGTACTTC. Protein sequence: CASSPTGTAYEQYF.